These 28 T cell receptor beta chains came from one sample sequenced in a study of vaccination effects on CD4 cells after COVID-19. No antigen has been identified for these receptors. Antigen-specific CD4+ T cells expanded by the ViraFEST assay with viral peptide pools were then sequenced. Isolation of CD4+ T cells took place after 10 days of culture. The study found no prior SARS-CoV-2 infection in the vaccine recipients, who tested negative for nucleocapsid antibodies. Produced via immunoSEQ multiplex PCR; TCRdb's table is partial and in-frame only. This table has 50,000 or so clones, 60% to 80% appearing once. Here the sequenced sample was CD4+ T cells from PBMCs cultured with HCoV-OC43 spike peptides, taken before COVID-19 vaccination. As for subset: HCoV-OC43 spike overlapping peptide pool stimulation. The receptors shown here come from a human donor who received a COVID-19 vaccine.

This clone was recorded only once. V gene TRBV4-1 combines with J gene TRBJ1-2; D may be TRBD1 (6 bases). The V end lost 0 bases, the J end lost 3 bases, and 32 bases lay between the germline ends. The germline CDR1 and CDR2 sequences are MGHRA and YSYEKL. This CDR3 region has 22 residues. For the CDR3, the DNA is TGCGCCAGCAGCCAAGATTTGAGGGGGTATAGGCAGGGTACGGTAGCGGACTATGGCTACACCTTC. Translating it yields CASSQDLRGYRQGTVADYGYTF.

The sample holds a few counts of this clone. The chain couples TRBV13 to TRBJ2-2; possible D gene TRBD2, 5 bases. The CDR3 runs 13 residues. Per the germline V gene, CDR1 is PRHDT and CDR2 is FYEKMQ (reference sequence). Trimming left V 8 bases short and J 1 base short, with 8 bases between. CDR3 nucleotides: TGTGCCAGCCACCGGGGGAACACCGGGGAGCTGTTTTTT. This gives the protein CASHRGNTGELFF.

This clone was picked up one time. J is TRBJ2-3 and V is TRBV24-1, with 16 bases identical to TRBD2. J gave up 2 bases and V 9 bases, and 4 bases lay outside the gene matches. This CDR3 has 16 residues. The germline V gene encodes CDR1 KGHDR and CDR2 SFDVKD. The CDR3: CATGTSGGENTDTQYF. Here the CDR3 DNA reads TGTGCCACCGGGACTAGCGGGGGGGAGAACACAGATACGCAGTATTTT.

The V call is TRBV5-1, the J call TRBJ1-3; D call uncertain. This CDR3 contains 14 residues. Trimming stripped 4 bases from V and 0 bases from J, with 8 bases between. CDR1 and CDR2 from the germline V gene are SGHRS and YFSETQ. This CDR3 is CASSNMSSGNTIYF. The CDR3, as DNA: TGCGCCAGCAGCAATATGAGCTCTGGAAACACCATATATTTT. Drawing the rest from reference TRBV5-1 and TRBJ1-3, the complete variable domain is KAGVTQTPRYLIKTRGQQVTLSCSPISGHRSVSWYQQTPGQGLQFLFEYFSETQRNKGNFPGRFSGRQFSNSRSEMNVSTLELGDSALYLCASSNMSSGNTIYFGEGSWLTVV.

This clone showed up just once. The CDR3 DNA reads TGTGCCAGCAGTCGTAGTAACGGGGCCAACCAAGAGACCCAGTACTTC. It translates to CASSRSNGANQETQYF. The V and J genes are TRBV6-2 or TRBV6-3 and TRBJ2-5; the D gene could be TRBD1 or TRBD2 (5 bases each). Germline CDR1 and CDR2: MNHEY and SVGEGT. There are 16 residues in the CDR3. The V gene lost 5 bases and the J gene lost 0 bases, with 16 bases spanning the gap.

This chain links TRBV19 with TRBJ1-6; D is uncertain. With 3 bases removed from V and 10 bases from J, the gap between germline ends came to 13 bases. CDR1 and CDR2 (germline): LNHDA, SQIVND (reference sequence). The CDR3 covers 14 residues. This CDR3 is CASSMVPVRSPLHF. The DNA for the CDR3 is TGTGCCAGTAGTATGGTGCCTGTTAGGTCACCCCTCCACTTT.

V is TRBV2 and J is TRBJ1-4; tentative D call: TRBD1 (5 bases). V was clipped by 5 bases and J by 4 bases, with 14 bases between them. Germline V gene lookup returns CDR1 SNHLY and CDR2 FYNNEI. The CDR3 totals 15 residues. As DNA, the CDR3 is TGTGCCAGCAGTTCTAAAGGGACCTTTAATGAAAAACTGTTTTTT. Its translation is CASSSKGTFNEKLFF.

The CDR3 DNA is TGCGCCAGCAGCCCAGACAGGGCTTCTCAGCCCCAGCATTTT. It encodes CASSPDRASQPQHF. The chain carries TRBV5-1 and TRBJ1-5, with 7 bases lining up with TRBD1. CDR1 and CDR2 (germline): SGHRS, YFSETQ. V was pared by 4 bases and J by 6 bases, with 7 bases of the junction left unmatched. This CDR3 has 14 amino acids.

This chain uses TRBV5-1 with TRBJ2-2; D is possibly TRBD2 (5 bases). Germline values: CDR1 SGHRS, CDR2 YFSETQ. V was cut by 3 bases and J by 0 bases, with 15 bases left in between. CDR3 length: 17 residues. Here the CDR3 DNA reads TGCGCCAGCAGCTCGGCCAATGAGGGTGCGAACACCGGGGAGCTGTTTTTT. Its protein is CASSSANEGANTGELFF.

The V and J genes are TRBV6-4 and TRBJ1-2, with a possible D match to TRBD1 (5 bases). With 6 bases removed from V and 4 bases from J, the gap between germline ends came to 12 bases. Germline-derived CDR1 and CDR2 are MRHNA and SNTAGT. The CDR3 covers 13 residues. CDR3 amino acids: CASRATASYGYTF. In DNA form, the CDR3 reads TGTGCCAGCAGGGCGACAGCCAGCTATGGCTACACCTTC.

The chain links TRBV29-1 to TRBJ2-1, with D unresolved. The CDR3 contains 13 residues. Germline V gives CDR1 SQVTM, CDR2 ANQGSEA. Between the trimmed V and J ends, which lost 7 bases and 4 bases, there was a span of 14 bases. The chain's CDR3 is CSGSPEDYNEQFF. The CDR3 coding sequence is TGCAGCGGGTCCCCCGAGGATTACAATGAGCAGTTCTTC.

The chain joins TRBV29-1 to TRBJ1-5; 10 bases match TRBD1. The CDR3 is made up of 13 amino acids. After removal of 6 bases from V and 5 bases from J, the junction contained 4 bases not matched to a gene. Germline assignment: CDR1 SQVTM and CDR2 ANQGSEA. This chain's CDR3 is CSVAGTGDQPQHF. The CDR3 DNA reads as TGCAGCGTGGCCGGGACAGGGGATCAGCCCCAGCATTTT.

The chain links TRBV2 to TRBJ1-1; D is uncertain. Trimming stripped 2 bases from V and 4 bases from J, with 20 bases between. Germline CDR1 reads SNHLY; CDR2 reads FYNNEI. The CDR3 consists of 17 residues. The CDR3 region is CASSEFTPRVLVTEAFF. The CDR3 bases are TGTGCCAGCAGTGAATTCACGCCTCGGGTTCTTGTCACTGAAGCTTTCTTT.

This rearrangement joins TRBV7-2 to TRBJ1-6; D unclear. Looked up from germline, CDR1 is SGHTA and CDR2 is FQGNSA. The CDR3 extends over 15 amino acids. Trimming stripped 4 bases from V and 3 bases from J, with 10 bases between. The CDR3 region has the DNA TGTGCCAGCAGCTACCGGACGGGCTATAATTCACCCCTCCACTTT. It codes for CASSYRTGYNSPLHF.

This chain connects TRBV7-2 to TRBJ2-6, with D possibly being TRBD1 or TRBD2 (5 bases each). Germline V gives CDR1 SGHTA, CDR2 FQGNSA. This CDR3 has 18 amino acids. Deletions cut 5 bases from V and 1 base from J, with 18 bases between. The CDR3 loop reads CASSPRWDGLSGANVLTF. As DNA, the CDR3 is TGTGCCAGCAGCCCCAGATGGGACGGCCTATCTGGGGCCAACGTCCTGACTTTC.

This chain links TRBV11-2 with TRBJ2-1; a possible D gene is TRBD2 (6 bases). V shed 1 base and J shed 5 bases, with 6 bases lying between them. The CDR3 consists of 13 residues. Germline V gene lookup returns CDR1 SGHAT and CDR2 FQNNGV. Here the CDR3 DNA reads TGTGCCAGCAGCTTAGGGAGGGACAATGAGCAGTTCTTC. Protein sequence: CASSLGRDNEQFF.

This chain connects TRBV2 to TRBJ1-2, with D possibly matching TRBD1 (6 bases). Trimming shortened V by 6 bases and J by 7 bases, and 15 bases separated the two germline ends. CDR1 and CDR2 from the germline V gene are SNHLY and FYNNEI. The CDR3 is 13 residues long. The CDR3 here is CASRPGGRPGYTF. Written as DNA, the CDR3 is TGTGCCAGCAGACCGGGGGGGCGCCCTGGCTACACCTTC.

The chain combines TRBV28 with TRBJ1-5; D is ambiguous. The CDR3 totals 15 residues. Trimming took 2 bases from V and 5 from J, leaving 13 bases between them. Germline CDR1 reads MDHEN; CDR2 reads SYDVKM. CDR3 nucleotide sequence: TGTGCCAGCAGTTTAACCGGGAGAGGAGATCAGCCCCAGCATTTT. It codes for CASSLTGRGDQPQHF. Based on the CDR3 plus reference TRBV28 and TRBJ1-5, the full variable domain is DVKVTQSSRYLVKRTGEKVFLECVQDMDHENMFWYRQDPGLGLRLIYFSYDVKMKEKGDIPEGYSVSREKKERFSLILESASTNQTSMYLCASSLTGRGDQPQHFGDGTRLSIL.

This chain joins TRBV6-5 and TRBJ1-3; unclear D gene. Germline V gene data show CDR1 as MNHEY and CDR2 as SVGAGI. Trimming took 5 bases from V and 0 from J, leaving 5 bases between them. The CDR3 loop spans 13 amino acids. The CDR3 DNA sequence: TGTGCCAGCAGTACGGGCTCTGGAAACACCATATATTTT. Its protein product is CASSTGSGNTIYF.

The genes are TRBV19 and TRBJ2-3; 9 bases map to TRBD1. The CDR3 is 15 residues long. Germline loops: CDR1 LNHDA, CDR2 SQIVND (reference sequence). The junction had 5 bases not matched to a gene; V was cut back by 6 bases and J by 1 base. The chain's CDR3 is CASRNRGRGTDTQYF. Here the CDR3 DNA reads TGTGCCAGTAGAAACAGGGGGCGTGGCACAGATACGCAGTATTTT. Based on the CDR3 plus reference TRBV19 and TRBJ2-3, the full variable domain is DGGITQSPKYLFRKEGQNVTLSCEQNLNHDAMYWYRQDPGQGLRLIYYSQIVNDFQKGDIAEGYSVSREKKESFPLTVTSAQKNPTAFYLCASRNRGRGTDTQYFGPGTRLTVL.

The chain links TRBV27 to TRBJ2-6; D unresolved. From germline, CDR1 is MNHEY and CDR2 SMNVEV (reference sequence). With 4 bases removed from V and 0 bases from J, the gap between germline ends came to 7 bases. This CDR3 contains 15 residues. The chain's CDR3 is CASSSFVSGANVLTF. Written as DNA, the CDR3 is TGTGCCAGCAGTTCTTTTGTCTCTGGGGCCAACGTCCTGACTTTC.

The chain recombines TRBV7-2 with TRBJ1-1; maybe TRBD1 (6 bases). Trimming cost V 1 base and J 4 bases, with 10 bases left between them. The CDR3 is made up of 14 amino acids. Germline V gene lookup returns CDR1 SGHTA and CDR2 FQGNSA. CDR3 nucleotides: TGTGCCAGCAGCTTAGGACAGGCGTTCACTGAAGCTTTCTTT. Protein: CASSLGQAFTEAFF.

The chain has TRBV29-1 and TRBJ2-2; 9 bases match TRBD2. Germline CDR1 is SQVTM and CDR2 is ANQGSEA. J lost 0 bases, V lost 7 bases, and 6 bases had no gene match. There are 15 residues in the CDR3. The CDR3 sequence: CSAKAGGTNTGELFF. CDR3 DNA sequence: TGCAGCGCCAAAGCGGGGGGCACGAACACCGGGGAGCTGTTTTTT.

J is TRBJ1-1 and V is TRBV7-3; D is uncertain. Germline lookup yields CDR1 SGHTA and CDR2 FQGTGA. The CDR3 totals 13 residues. The V gene lost 0 bases and the J gene lost 1 base, with 3 bases spanning the gap. The CDR3 reads CASSLTGNTEAFF. As DNA, the CDR3 is TGTGCCAGCAGCTTAACAGGGAACACTGAAGCTTTCTTT.

J is TRBJ2-3 and V is TRBV7-9; TRBD2 matches at 7 bases. V dropped 5 bases and J dropped 2; count of bases not matched to a gene: 7. There are 15 residues in the CDR3. The germline gives CDR1 SEHNR, CDR2 FQNEAQ (reference sequence). The CDR3 region is CASSARLAYTDTQYF. The CDR3 nucleotides are TGTGCCAGCAGCGCCCGACTAGCTTACACAGATACGCAGTATTTT.

The rearrangement joins TRBV7-3 to TRBJ2-1, with 7 positions matching TRBD2. V lost 5 bases to trimming and J lost 2 bases; unmatched junction nucleotides: 3. The germline CDR1 and CDR2 sequences are SGHTA and FQGTGA. The CDR3 loop spans 14 amino acids. The CDR3 region has the DNA TGTGCCAGCAGCCCCGGGGGGACCTACAATGAGCAGTTCTTC. This gives the protein CASSPGGTYNEQFF.

The V and J genes are TRBV7-2 and TRBJ2-7, with TRBD2 matching over 7 bases. The CDR3 loop spans 15 amino acids. Germline CDR1 SGHTA, CDR2 FQGNSA. The trim removed 4 bases at V and 3 bases at J, leaving 9 bases unmatched. CDR3 DNA sequence: TGTGCCAGCAGCTCACAATCCGGGGGGTACTACGAGCAGTACGTC. Translating it yields CASSSQSGGYYEQYV.

The chain carries TRBV7-2 and TRBJ2-3; 7 bases match TRBD2. Unmatched junction bases numbered 9, after V lost 5 bases and J lost 1 base. Germline V gene lookup returns CDR1 SGHTA and CDR2 FQGNSA. CDR3 length: 16 residues. This CDR3 is CASSAQLALGTDTQYF. In nucleotides, the CDR3 is TGTGCCAGCAGCGCCCAACTAGCGTTGGGCACAGATACGCAGTATTTT.